This TCR beta chain stems from a study of blood T cell repertoires in COVID-19 (TCRdb year 2020). Background on the whole study: Collaborator samples came from the United States, Italy and Spain and covered acute and convalescent phases of COVID-19. The material from the prospective study consisted of cDNA or gDNA derived from T cells, B-cell-depleted T cells, or PBMCs. Deeply sampled blood TCRbeta repertoires from subjects exposed to, actively infected with, or recovered from COVID-19 were included in the dataset. The repertoires were made available in a free public database intended to serve as a resource for research on the immune response to SARS-CoV-2. Samples came from the ongoing ImmuneRACE study (first 160 participants) plus 1,254 subjects from 6 global collaborators. A de-identified subject ID, COVID-19 status, age in years and sex were almost always included in the sample metadata. Where available, HLA class I and class II types were obtained from metadata supplied by the sample provider rather than from assay-based typing. Overall study results and their limits: Clinical and demographic metadata were provided uncurated, with the amount varying by source and participant.

The immunoSEQ Assay, a bias-controlled multiplex PCR, was used to amplify TCRbeta CDR3 regions from genomic DNA. The authors processed their data as follows. Within the assay, amplification of reference gene primers was used to estimate how many nucleated cells each sample contained. Sequence reads were collapsed and filtered to measure the absolute abundance of every unique TCRbeta CDR3 rearrangement. For each sample, productive Simpson clonality was calculated as the square root of Simpson's diversity index across productive rearrangements. Imported from immuneACCESS, the table was reduced by TCRdb to in-frame sequences with V and J called. These copies leave out some clones; in studies compared against another copy, an unresolved V gene accounts for under half, and the cause of the remainder is not known. That table is the source of V, J and clone size, and D and trimming were worked out from the DNA. The sample table lists some 250,000 clones, approximately 88% of them with a count of one. The top ten clones comprise approximately 0.7% of the sample.

Per the germline V gene (reference sequence), GTSNPN is the CDR1 and SVGIG is the CDR2. Deletion took 0 bases off V and 1 base off J, with a span of 15 bases between the germline ends. CDR3 length: 16 amino acids, cysteine to phenylalanine. Only the CDR3 portion is preserved as DNA: 48 bases, with reading frame beginning at the first base. As regards this clone: This clone's antigen is unknown. No base quality information exists; no much larger clone differs at one position.

The collaborating institutions used their own protocols to collect whole blood in K2EDTA tubes. Collaborator samples were shipped for TCRbeta analysis as frozen whole blood, isolated PBMCs, or DNA extracted from either sample type. The sequenced material came from peripheral blood. This TCR came from a human donor in a cohort sampled during active COVID-19. The chain is assembled from TRBV30 and TRBJ1-1, with an unclear D gene assignment. Here the CDR3 is given as CAWSVWNPRPNTEAFF. The nucleotide sequence is TGTGCCTGGAGTGTATGGAACCCGCGGCCGAACACTGAAGCTTTCTTT.